These 3 T cell receptor beta chains were all obtained from the same sample, sequenced in a study of blood T cells in healthy people across ages (dated by TCRdb to about 2015). Library method: 5' RACE. The run used an Illumina HiSeq 2500. A second PCR of about 7 to 12 cycles was run with a J-beta primer mix and a sample-barcoded 5' primer. The raw public reads went through TCRdb reprocessing: fastp at Q25, MiXCR clone calling, in-frame beta chains kept. Rows are unified per CDR3 protein, each entry keeping the most common DNA and genes. Here the sample has about 900,000 distinct CDR3 sequences; about 62% occur a single time. The top ten constitute roughly a quarter of the sample. What was sequenced was blood. All receptors derive from a man under 40 in good health.

This clonotype appeared a few times. The V and J genes are TRBV6-5 and TRBJ1-5, with D hard to call. V gave up 6 bases and J gave up 3 bases, with 9 bases separating them. From germline, CDR1 is MNHEY and CDR2 SVGAGI. This CDR3 spans 13 amino acids. In DNA form, the CDR3 reads TGTGCCAGCAGCCTCAGTTTCAATCAGCCCCAGCATTTT. This sequence encodes CASSLSFNQPQHF.

This chain joins TRBV5-1 and TRBJ2-1; 12 bases line up with TRBD1. This CDR3 region has 15 residues. Trimming cost V 2 bases and J 8 bases; bases outside gene matches: 5. Per germline, CDR1 SGHRS and CDR2 YFSETQ. The CDR3 region is CASSFRDRGRDEQFF. In DNA form, the CDR3 reads TGCGCCAGCAGCTTCAGGGACAGGGGGCGGGATGAGCAGTTCTTC.

This clonotype has just a few counts. The J gene is TRBJ2-4, the V gene TRBV6-2 or TRBV6-3, with 8 bases matching TRBD1. The J call may be incorrect, as the DNA end agrees better with TRBJ2-7. This CDR3 spans 16 amino acids. The germline CDR1 and CDR2 sequences are MNHEY and SVGEGT. CDR3 in DNA: TGTGCCAGCAGTTACTCCGGGACAGGAGGGTCCTACGAGCAGTACTTC. Its protein product is CASSYSGTGGSYEQYF.